These T cell receptor beta chains were read from a single sample in a study of identical twins. TCRdb re-analysed the 5' RACE reads in MiXCR, keeping a single row per CDR3 protein. This sample has hundreds of thousands of distinct CDR3 sequences, with 6% to 9% found just once. These data were also filed under a second study, of yellow fever vaccine responses in identical twins.

Sequenced input: memory (CD45RO+) T cells sorted from blood. The receptors originated from a woman under 30 in good health. CDR3s include the opening cysteine and the closing phenylalanine or tryptophan. A D gene is named only where the DNA matches it firmly. Rows give clone size only sometimes, using once, few, many, or a class for an expanded clone.

few | TRBJ2-3 | TRBV11-2 | TRBD2 | TGTGCCAGCAGCCTGTGGACTAGCGGACGCACAGATACGCAGTATTTT | CASSLWTSGRTDTQYF
many | TRBJ2-5 | TRBV29-1 | TRBD2 | TGCAGCGTTGCCGGGACTAGCGGGAGTAAGGAGACCCAGTACTTC | CSVAGTSGSKETQYF
few | TRBJ2-2 | TRBV5-6 | NA | TGTGCCAGCAGCTTGGCGGGTCGAAAGAACACCGGGGAGCTGTTTTTT | CASSLAGRKNTGELFF
NA | TRBJ2-2 | TRBV11-3 | NA | TGTGCCAGCAGCCGTCTTAACACCGGGGAGCTGTTTTTT | CASSRLNTGELFF
NA | TRBJ2-2 | TRBV4-1 | NA | TGCGCCAGCAGCCAAGAGTGGGGAAACACCGGGGAGCTGTTTTTT | CASSQEWGNTGELFF
many | TRBJ2-5 | TRBV5-1 | NA | TGCGCCAGCAGCTTTCTAACCGGGACTTCGGGAGAGACCCAGTACTTC | CASSFLTGTSGETQYF
NA | TRBJ1-6 | TRBV10-3 | TRBD1 | TGTGCCATCAGTGGGACAGGGGGCCAATACCTTTCACCCCTCCACTTT | CAISGTGGQYLSPLHF
many | TRBJ2-7 | TRBV20-1 | TRBD2 | TGCAGTGCTAGCGGTATAGCGGGGGGTATCTCCTACGAGCAGTACTTC | CSASGIAGGISYEQYF
NA | TRBJ2-1 | TRBV6-1 | TRBD1 | TGTGCCAGCAGCTCCCTCAAGCAGGGGGCCCGGAATGAGCAGTTCTTC | CASSSLKQGARNEQFF
few | TRBJ2-2 | TRBV7-8 | NA | TGTGCCAGCAGCCCCCCCCCCGCCGGGGAGCTGTTTTTT | CASSPPPAGELFF
few | TRBJ2-3 | TRBV5-1 | TRBD1 | TGCGCCAGCAGCTTGGGGACAGGGGGGAATACGCAGTATTTT | CASSLGTGGNTQYF
many | TRBJ1-1 | TRBV20-1 | NA | TGCAGTGCTAGAGATTACAGGGCCATCGCGGCTTTCTTT | CSARDYRAIAAFF
NA | TRBJ2-7 | TRBV12-3/TRBV12-4 | NA | TGTGCCAGCAGTCAAACACCCAAGTTGTGGCCAAGTAGTTTGCCCTACGAGCAGTACTTC | CASSQTPKLWPSSLPYEQYF
NA | TRBJ2-7 | TRBV15 | NA | TGTGCCACCAGCAGGGGAGGCTACGAGCAGTACTTC | CATSRGGYEQYF
many | TRBJ1-1 | TRBV3-1 | NA | TGTGCCAGCAGCCCCCAGAGGCGTCCTCAGAGGACTGAAGCTTTCTTT | CASSPQRRPQRTEAFF
many | TRBJ2-7 | TRBV4-3 | NA | TGCGCCAGCAGCCAAGCCCTTAGCTCCTACGAGCAGTACTTC | CASSQALSSYEQYF
many | TRBJ2-1 | TRBV9 | NA | TGTGCCAGCAGCCCTGGGCCCGACTACAATGAGCAGTTCTTC | CASSPGPDYNEQFF
many | TRBJ2-7 | TRBV3-1 | TRBD2 | TGTGCCAGCACCCCGGGACTAGCGGGAGGGCCGCTCGAGCAGTACTTC | CASTPGLAGGPLEQYF
many | TRBJ2-7 | TRBV5-1 | TRBD1 | TGCGCCAGCAGCTTGGATCAGGGGGACCACCATCCCTACTTC | CASSLDQGDHHPYF
NA | TRBJ2-1 | TRBV14 | NA | TGTGGCAGCAGCGACCCAGGGCGAACAGGTTTCAATGAGCAGTTCTTC | CGSSDPGRTGFNEQFF
many | TRBJ2-2 | TRBV5-6 | TRBD1 | TGTGCCAGCAGCTTCAGGGGGCAGACCGGGGAGCTGTTTTTT | CASSFRGQTGELFF
NA | TRBJ1-2 | TRBV6-2/TRBV6-3 | NA | TGTGCCAGCAGTTCTCCCCCCTATGGCTACACCTTC | CASSSPPYGYTF
many | TRBJ1-1 | TRBV15 | TRBD1 | TGTGCCACCAGCTTACAGGGGGCGAACACTGAAGCTTTCTTT | CATSLQGANTEAFF
few | TRBJ1-6 | TRBV18 | NA | TGTGCTAGCTCTATGGAGACCACATATAATTCACCCCTCCACTTT | CASSMETTYNSPLHF
few | TRBJ1-2 | TRBV3-1 | NA | TGTGCCAGCAGCCAAGAGGGCACCCGAGGCTACACCTTC | CASSQEGTRGYTF
NA | TRBJ1-5 | TRBV20-1 | NA | TGCAGTGCTAGCTCCGGGACCCCCGTCAATCAGCCCCAGCATTTT | CSASSGTPVNQPQHF
many | TRBJ2-7 | TRBV6-2/TRBV6-3 | NA | TGTGCCAGCAGGGGATCACCCTACGAGCAGTACTTC | CASRGSPYEQYF
many | TRBJ2-1 | TRBV5-1 | NA | TGCGCCAGCAGCTTGGTTGGCGGGGAGCACAATGAGCAGTTCTTC | CASSLVGGEHNEQFF
many | TRBJ1-4 | TRBV12-3/TRBV12-4 | NA | TGTGCCAGCAGTTTTCGCCAGGGGAATGAAAAACTGTTTTTT | CASSFRQGNEKLFF
few | TRBJ2-7 | TRBV21-1 | NA | TGTGCCAGCAGCAAGGCCCCAAGCAGGGGTGGCTACGAGCAGTACTTC | CASSKAPSRGGYEQYF
many | TRBJ2-5 | TRBV20-1 | NA | TGCAGTGCTGACCCCCGAGCTTTTAGAGAGACCCAGTACTTC | CSADPRAFRETQYF
few | TRBJ2-4 | TRBV19 | NA | TGTGCCAGTGGACGAATCGCCGGTGCAGCCAAAAACATTCAGTACTTC | CASGRIAGAAKNIQYF
many | TRBJ2-3 | TRBV29-1 | TRBD2 | TGCAGCGCCAAAAGCGGGAGGAGGACAGATACGCAGTATTTT | CSAKSGRRTDTQYF
NA | TRBJ2-7 | TRBV6-2/TRBV6-3 | TRBD2 | TGTGCCAGCAGCTCACGGACTAGCGGGAGGCTTTATACCTACGAGCAGTACTTC | CASSSRTSGRLYTYEQYF
many | TRBJ2-7 | TRBV10-3 | TRBD1 | TGTGCCCTGGGGACAGGGAACGAGCAGTACTTC | CALGTGNEQYF
NA | TRBJ1-4 | TRBV13 | TRBD1 | TGTGCCAGCAGCGACGCAGGGGGAGGTGAAAAACTGTTTTTT | CASSDAGGGEKLFF
few | TRBJ2-1 | TRBV28 | TRBD2 | TGTGCCAGCACCCCGACTAGCGGGAGGCGAAATGAGCAGTTCTTC | CASTPTSGRRNEQFF
few | TRBJ1-6 | TRBV5-8 | TRBD1 | TGTGCCAGCAGCCTGGACAGGGGGAAGGGTAATTCACCCCTCCACTTT | CASSLDRGKGNSPLHF
NA | TRBJ2-5 | TRBV20-1 | TRBD2 | TGCAGTGCCTTGGAGGGACTAGCGAAAGAGACCCAGTACTTC | CSALEGLAKETQYF
many | TRBJ2-3 | TRBV3-1 | NA | TGTGCCAGCAGCTGGAACCGTGGCACAGATACGCAGTATTTT | CASSWNRGTDTQYF
many | TRBJ2-4 | TRBV12-3/TRBV12-4 | NA | TGTGCCAGCAGCTCCACATCATGGACGGGGACCAAAAACATTCAGTACTTC | CASSSTSWTGTKNIQYF
NA | TRBJ2-7 | TRBV6-1 | TRBD1 | TGTGCCAGCAGTGGCCGGGACAGGGGCTCCTACGAGCAGTACTTC | CASSGRDRGSYEQYF
many | TRBJ2-7 | TRBV5-1 | TRBD1 | TGCGCCAGCAGCCGGGACAGTTTGGCCTACGAGCAGTACTTC | CASSRDSLAYEQYF
NA | TRBJ2-7 | TRBV4-2 | TRBD2 | TGTGCCAGCAGCCCTACGACTGCGCGGGGGGGCAGCGACGAGCAGTACTTC | CASSPTTARGGSDEQYF
many | TRBJ2-7 | TRBV5-1 | TRBD1 | TGCGCCAGCAGCTTGACCTCGACAGGGCGCAACGAGCAGTACTTC | CASSLTSTGRNEQYF
many | TRBJ2-2 | TRBV12-5 | NA | TGTGCTAGTGGTTTGACTACCGTACAGGGTTCCGGGGAGCTGTTTTTT | CASGLTTVQGSGELFF
many | TRBJ2-5 | TRBV7-2 | NA | TGTGCCAGCAGCTTTTCGGCAGGGGAGACCCAGTACTTC | CASSFSAGETQYF
NA | TRBJ1-2 | TRBV3-1 | NA | TGTGCCAGCAGCCAACTGTTGAGGGATGGCTACACCTTC | CASSQLLRDGYTF